This T cell receptor (beta chain) was sequenced in a study of T cell responses to AZD1222 COVID-19 vaccine. The germline CDR1 and CDR2 sequences are MGHDK and SYGVNS. V lost 2 bases and J lost 4, with 3 bases in between. This CDR3 has 12 amino acids. TCRdb keeps only in-frame clones here, not all; method: immunoSEQ multiplex PCR. The sample carries about 140,000 clones, about 87% recorded once. This chain uses TRBV25-1 with TRBJ1-5; no firm D call. The clonotype was recovered from an adult in good health. The starting material was peripheral blood, obtained on day 0 of AZD1222 vaccination. The CDR3 region is CASSEDNQPQHF. The DNA of the CDR3 is TGTGCCAGCAGTGAAGATAATCAGCCCCAGCATTTT.